The 8 T cell receptor beta chains in this list originate from one sample, sequenced in a study of regulatory T cells in long-lasting Graves disease. The time point denotes: newly diagnosed GD, antithyroid drugs for less than 3 months. RNA from PBMCs was the source of the TCR library. Combining iRepertoire HTBI primers with Arm-PCR of CDR3 regions, the authors built TCR beta libraries. A single record per CDR3 protein comes from TCRdb applying MiXCR to the multiplex PCR reads. The repertoire has almost 450,000 distinct CDR3 sequences, roughly 15% of them found once; the top ten carry 9.5% to 12%. The same sample was also used in a study of T cells in Graves' hyperthyroidism and ophthalmopathy.

The sample here was peripheral blood mononuclear cells (PBMCs), taken at new diagnosis, from a patient treated with antithyroid drugs. These receptors all come from a woman under 40 with Graves disease.

The chain recombines TRBV6-2 or TRBV6-3 with TRBJ2-1, with 10 positions matching TRBD2. From germline, CDR1 is MNHEY and CDR2 SVGEGT. Unmatched junction bases numbered 13, after V lost 8 bases and J lost 0 bases. This CDR3 is 18 amino acids long. The CDR3 loop is CASRTHLASGSSYNEQFF. The CDR3 DNA follows: TGTGCCAGCCGTACCCATCTAGCTAGCGGGAGCTCCTACAATGAGCAGTTCTTC.

This clonotype was observed at least ten times. This chain links TRBV12-3 or TRBV12-4 with TRBJ1-1; a weak D match, TRBD1 (5 bases). This CDR3 contains 11 residues. V dropped 7 bases and J dropped 11 bases, with 14 bases sitting between them. CDR3 DNA sequence: TGTGCCAGCACTCTAAAGAGGGGTGCTTTCTTT. It is translated as CASTLKRGAFF.

This clonotype was seen a few times. V and J are TRBV27 and TRBJ2-3, with no clear D. The CDR3 is 14 amino acids. The germline CDR1 and CDR2 sequences are MNHEY and SMNVEV (reference sequence). V was pared by 3 bases and J by 4 bases, with 11 bases between. The CDR3 DNA is TGTGCCAGCAGTTTGGCGGCAGGTTCAGATACGCAGTATTTT. It encodes CASSLAAGSDTQYF.

The J gene is TRBJ1-5, the V gene TRBV5-6; weak D call: TRBD1 (6 bases). Per the germline V gene, CDR1 is SGHDT and CDR2 is YYEEEE. V was trimmed by 1 base and J by 2 bases, leaving 13 bases between them. The CDR3 runs to 16 residues. This CDR3 reads CASSLFGTIRNQPQHF. CDR3 coding DNA: TGTGCCAGCAGCTTGTTTGGGACAATCCGCAATCAGCCCCAGCATTTT.

As concerns this clonotype: One end of the junction is discordant with germline, which a read error may explain. The chain employs TRBV19 and TRBJ2-1; TRBD2 aligns across 10 bases. The CDR3 runs 15 residues. Germline CDR1 and CDR2: LNHDA and SQIVND (reference sequence). The CDR3 sequence is CASSTLAGVRYEQFF. The DNA of the CDR3 is TGTGCCAGCAGTACTCTAGCGGGAGTTAGGTATGAGCAGTTCTTC.

There are many counts of this clonotype. V gene TRBV30 combines with J gene TRBJ2-7; D remains ambiguous. This CDR3 is 14 amino acids long. V lost 0 bases, J lost 5 bases, and 14 bases lay in between. Germline V gene data show CDR1 as GTSNPN and CDR2 as SVGIG (reference sequence). CDR3 bases: TGTGCCTGGAGTGTAACCACTGGTTCCAACGAGCAGTACTTC. As protein: CAWSVTTGSNEQYF. The entire variable domain, with the rest obtained from reference TRBV30 and TRBJ2-7, is as follows: SQTIHQWPATLVQPVGSPLSLECTVEGTSNPNLYWYRQAAGRGLQLLFYSVGIGQISSEVPQNLSASRPQDRQFILSSKKLLLSDSGFYLCAWSVTTGSNEQYFGPGTRLTVT.

In DNA, the CDR3 is TGTGCCAGCAGTTTTGGACAGGGGGCTGCGGAGACCCAGTACTTC. Translation gives CASSFGQGAAETQYF. The chain has TRBV27 and TRBJ2-5; TRBD1 aligns across 11 bases. Germline V gene sequence: CDR1 MNHEY, CDR2 SMNVEV (reference sequence). The CDR3 consists of 15 residues. The trim removed 3 bases at V and 5 bases at J, leaving 5 bases unmatched.

There are many counts of this clonotype. This chain connects TRBV20-1 to TRBJ1-4; 7 nucleotides align to TRBD1. The CDR3 extends over 17 amino acids. V gave up 0 bases and J gave up 2 bases; unmatched junction bases: 9. Germline V gene data show CDR1 as DFQATT and CDR2 as SNEGSKA (reference sequence). CDR3: CSARDDREAGTNEKLFF. Written as DNA, the CDR3 is TGCAGTGCTAGAGACGACAGGGAAGCGGGCACTAATGAAAAACTGTTTTTT.